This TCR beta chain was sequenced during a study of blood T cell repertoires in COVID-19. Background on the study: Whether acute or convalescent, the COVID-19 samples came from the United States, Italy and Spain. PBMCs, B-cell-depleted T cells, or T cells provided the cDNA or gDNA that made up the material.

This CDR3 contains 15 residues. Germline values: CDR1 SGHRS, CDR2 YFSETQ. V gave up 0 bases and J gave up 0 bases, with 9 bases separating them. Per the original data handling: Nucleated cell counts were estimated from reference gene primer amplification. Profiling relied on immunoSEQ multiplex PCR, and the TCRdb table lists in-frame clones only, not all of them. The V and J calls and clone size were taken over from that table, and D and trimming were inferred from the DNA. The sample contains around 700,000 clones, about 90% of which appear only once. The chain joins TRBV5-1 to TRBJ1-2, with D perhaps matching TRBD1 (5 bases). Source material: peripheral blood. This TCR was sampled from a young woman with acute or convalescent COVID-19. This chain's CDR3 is CASSLEQGTNYGYTF. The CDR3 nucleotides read TGCGCCAGCAGCTTGGAGCAGGGCACTAACTATGGCTACACCTTC.